This T cell receptor beta chain was documented in a study of blood T cell repertoires in COVID-19. On the study more broadly: Nucleic acid was either cDNA or gDNA, and it came from T cells, B-cell-depleted T cells, or PBMCs.

In the study's own analysis: Estimation of nucleated cell counts was performed using reference gene primer amplification. Only in-frame clones appear in the TCRdb table, and some are missing; sequencing was by immunoSEQ multiplex PCR. The DNA gave D and trimming, while V, J and clone size come from that table. The sample includes around 66,000 clones, roughly 75% of them seen just once. The germline V gene has CDR1 SGHDT and CDR2 YYEEEE. The CDR3 is 13 amino acids. V was cut by 0 bases and J by 4 bases, with 2 bases left in between. This receptor was obtained from a human donor in a cohort sampled during active COVID-19. The chain uses TRBV5-6 and TRBJ2-6; D ambiguous. The sample was peripheral blood. DNA of the CDR3: TGTGCCAGCAGCTTGGCGGGGGCCAACGTCCTGACTTTC. This codes for CASSLAGANVLTF.